This T cell receptor beta chain was retrieved from a study of blood T cell repertoires in COVID-19. Overall study context: The origin of the acute and convalescent COVID-19 samples was the United States, Italy and Spain. T cells, B-cell-depleted T cells, or PBMCs supplied cDNA or gDNA.

Some clones are missing from TCRdb's copy, which holds only in-frame ones; the method was immunoSEQ multiplex PCR. The data hold 80,000 to 100,000 clones, with 80% observed a single time. Germline V gives CDR1 LGHDT, CDR2 YNNKEL (reference sequence). The V segment lost 4 bases and the J segment 4 bases; nucleotides outside the gene matches: 5. The CDR3 is 15 amino acids. The TCR was taken from a human donor in a cohort sampled during active COVID-19. Sequences were obtained from peripheral blood. The chain links TRBV3-1 (or the pseudogene TRBV3-2) to TRBJ2-3; 10 bases fit TRBD2. Written as DNA, the CDR3 is TGTGCCAGCAGCCCTAGCGGGAGCAGGCCAGATACGCAGTATTTT. Translating it yields CASSPSGSRPDTQYF.